These T cell receptor beta chains were read from a single sample in a study of OX40 agonist ivuxolimab in advanced cancers. Produced via immunoSEQ multiplex PCR; TCRdb's table is partial and in-frame only. Of over 55,000 clones listed, around 84% are singletons. The specimen comprised CD4+ or CD8+ T cells sorted from blood, sampled in a trial of the OX40 agonist ivuxolimab. The receptors here all came from an adult with an advanced solid tumor such as melanoma, head and neck, liver or kidney cancer. The CDR3 runs from the conserved cysteine through the conserved F or W. A D gene is named only where the DNA matches it firmly. Size is stated for part of the rows, as once, few or many counts, or as a class when the clone is expanded.

D	size	V	J	CDR3	DNA
TRBD1	.	TRBV7-9	TRBJ1-4	CASSRPGQGIEKLFF	TGTGCCAGCAGCCGACCGGGACAGGGTATCGAAAAACTGTTTTTT
.	.	TRBV6-6	TRBJ2-7	CASSQGPEQYF	TGTGCCAGCAGTCAGGGCCCCGAGCAGTACTTC
.	.	TRBV19	TRBJ1-1	CASSILGQANTEAFF	TGTGCCAGTAGTATACTAGGGCAGGCTAACACTGAAGCTTTCTTT
TRBD1	.	TRBV7-9	TRBJ1-1	CASSVQGGAFF	TGTGCCAGCAGCGTACAGGGGGGAGCTTTCTTT
.	.	TRBV7-2	TRBJ1-5	CASSAPGAQPQHF	TGTGCCAGCAGCGCACCAGGGGCTCAGCCCCAGCATTTT
TRBD1	.	TRBV6-1	TRBJ1-5	CASRGKTGNQPQHF	TGTGCCAGCAGGGGAAAGACAGGGAATCAGCCCCAGCATTTT
.	once	TRBV6-5	TRBJ1-2	CASMRGATTNYGYTF	TGTGCCAGCATGCGGGGGGCGACAACCAACTATGGCTACACCTTC
TRBD1	.	TRBV9	TRBJ2-1	CASSVGDRGLRDEQFF	TGTGCCAGCAGCGTAGGGGACAGGGGGCTCAGGGATGAGCAGTTCTTC
.	.	TRBV4-2	TRBJ2-7	CASSDNLADVSYEQYF	TGTGCCAGCAGCGACAATTTAGCGGATGTCTCCTACGAGCAGTACTTC
.	.	TRBV11-2	TRBJ2-4	CASSPTPRPEGAKNIQYF	TGTGCCAGCAGCCCCACCCCTCGACCAGAGGGTGCCAAAAACATTCAGTACTTC
TRBD1	.	TRBV14	TRBJ2-5	CASSLRQGPRAETQYF	TGTGCCAGCAGCCTAAGACAGGGACCCCGGGCGGAGACCCAGTACTTC
.	.	TRBV15	TRBJ1-2	CATSSDPGAHSSRTF	TGTGCCACCAGCAGTGACCCAGGGGCCCATTCCTCGAGGACCTTC
.	.	TRBV7-2	TRBJ2-7	CASSLETAYEQYF	TGTGCCAGCAGCTTAGAGACAGCCTACGAGCAGTACTTC
.	.	TRBV30	TRBJ2-7	CAWSVLVSYEQYF	TGTGCCTGGAGTGTACTTGTCAGCTACGAGCAGTACTTC
.	.	TRBV7-2	TRBJ1-1	CASSSGQNTEAFF	TGTGCCAGCAGCTCAGGACAGAACACTGAAGCTTTCTTT
.	few	TRBV9	TRBJ1-6	CASSVVGGNSPLHF	TGTGCCAGCAGCGTAGTAGGGGGAAATTCACCCCTCCACTTT
.	once	TRBV6-5	TRBJ1-4	CASSKDGMGEKLFF	TGTGCCAGCTCCAAGGACGGAATGGGGGAAAAACTGTTTTTT
.	.	TRBV4-1	TRBJ2-7	CASSQVEFYEQYF	TGCGCCAGCAGCCAAGTAGAGTTTTACGAGCAGTACTTC
TRBD2	.	TRBV5-4	TRBJ2-3	CASSSGRAKDTQYF	TGTGCCAGCAGCTCGGGGAGGGCCAAAGATACGCAGTATTTT
TRBD2	.	TRBV5-1	TRBJ2-7	CASRRERGVEEQYF	TGCGCCAGCCGTCGGGAGCGGGGTGTTGAGGAGCAGTACTTC
TRBD2	.	TRBV11-3	TRBJ2-1	CASSPSVGKRGAYEQFF	TGTGCCAGCAGCCCGTCGGTGGGGAAGCGGGGGGCCTATGAGCAGTTCTTC
TRBD1	.	TRBV4-1	TRBJ1-2	CASSQEGGTGVRDYGYTF	TGCGCCAGCAGCCAAGAAGGGGGGACAGGGGTCCGAGACTATGGCTACACCTTC
TRBD2	.	TRBV2	TRBJ2-2	CASSVKRGATGELFF	TGTGCCAGCAGTGTGAAGCGGGGGGCCACCGGGGAGCTGTTTTTT
.	.	TRBV6-5	TRBJ2-1	CASSDTDLSYNEQFF	TGTGCCAGCAGCGACACAGACCTCTCCTACAATGAGCAGTTCTTC
TRBD1	.	TRBV30	TRBJ1-4	CAWSLKQGAGEKLFF	TGTGCCTGGAGTTTAAAACAGGGGGCAGGAGAAAAACTGTTTTTT
TRBD1	.	TRBV7-3	TRBJ1-2	CASSSTGADGYTF	TGTGCCAGCAGCTCGACAGGGGCGGATGGCTACACCTTC
.	.	TRBV19	TRBJ1-1	CASKGGWRTEAFF	TGTGCCAGTAAAGGAGGTTGGAGAACTGAAGCTTTCTTT
.	.	TRBV27	TRBJ2-1	CASSLVGGHEQFF	TGTGCCAGCAGTTTGGTCGGAGGCCATGAGCAGTTCTTC
.	.	TRBV19	TRBJ2-7	CASTNRETYEQYF	TGTGCCAGTACAAATAGGGAGACCTACGAGCAGTACTTC
TRBD1	.	TRBV6-1	TRBJ1-5	CASSEKGGDRRVIAQHF	TGTGCCAGCAGTGAAAAAGGAGGGGACAGGCGCGTGATAGCCCAGCATTTT
.	few	TRBV12-5	TRBJ1-1	CASAQGGSMNTEAFF	TGTGCTAGTGCGCAAGGGGGGTCCATGAACACTGAAGCTTTCTTT
.	.	TRBV7-7	TRBJ2-1	CASTPAPGSYNEQFF	TGTGCTAGCACCCCGGCCCCGGGGTCCTACAATGAGCAGTTCTTC